A single T cell receptor (beta chain) is shown here with its context. Its antigen remains undetermined. No base qualities exist here, and no much larger clone lies one base off it. V and J are trimmed by 6 bases and 2 bases, and the gene matches miss 10 bases of the junction. The cysteine opens and the phenylalanine closes a CDR3 of 16 amino acids. CDR3 DNA only is kept here, 48 bases in frame from base 1. CDR1 and CDR2 are drawn from the germline V gene: WSHSY, SAAADI. This sample was taken from a study of graft-versus-host responses after intestinal transplantation (dated by TCRdb to about 2021). Regarding the complete study: The transplants that recipients got were multivisceral, liver-intestinal, or isolated intestinal. All recipients received anti-thymocyte globulin induction followed by maintenance tacrolimus and steroids for around three years. After intestinal transplantation, graft-versus-host and host-versus-graft alloreactive T cell clones were followed in the graft, circulation and bone marrow using bulk TCR-beta CDR3 sequencing. To identify alloreactive clones, pre-transplant mixed lymphocyte reaction products were sequenced and compared with unstimulated pre-transplant donor and recipient T cells. Of the 20 to 25 intestinal transplant recipients enrolled in the cohort, one of whom was a retransplant, a few patients without pretransplant specimens were excluded. Donor T cell macrochimerism was defined as a peak of at least 4% donor T cells among recipient peripheral blood mononuclear cells. Instead of going to the commercial service, samples from a few later patients were sequenced in-house on an Illumina MiSeq and processed with MiXCR.

Blood samples were collected up to 4 times in the first month after transplant and then at least monthly when available. Overall study results and their limits: Conclusions were limited by the relatively low number and heterogeneity of intestinal transplant patients. Early after transplant, peak levels of circulating GvH clones were associated with declines in HvG clones. In patients with donor T cell macrochimerism, the allografts had high GvH to HvG T cell clonal ratios. GvH clones were found in recipient bone marrow, and some of the GvH clones appeared earlier in ileal mucosa or blood, which is consistent with an intestinal mucosal origin.

The library relied on the immunoSEQ multiplex PCR assay. High-throughput TCR-beta CDR3 sequencing of genomic DNA from most patients was performed by Adaptive Biotechnologies. The original methods were these. Adaptive's ImmunoSEQ software supplied the TCR sequencing data for 18 patients, while MiXCR and VDJtools were used to process a few other patients. CDR3 nucleotide sequences shared between donor and recipient were removed because their origin could not be assigned. To be classed as alloreactive, a clone needed at least 2-fold expansion over unstimulated cells and a minimum CFSE-low frequency of 0.002% (template counts) or 0.001% (read counts). Mappable clones were those detected in sequenced pre-transplant spleen, lymph node, or MLR CFSE-low populations of the donor or recipient. Cumulative frequency of alloreactive clones was calculated as a percentage of all sequences weighted by copy number. The table was pulled from immuneACCESS by TCRdb, which kept in-frame rearrangements only. Such tables lose some clones; where checked, under half of the loss comes from unresolved V genes, and the rest has no known cause. V and J calls and clone size are given by that table; D and trimming were obtained from the DNA. This sample has about 97,000 clones in its table, and 75% to 95% of those were observed once. The ten largest make up about 16% of the sample.

This clonotype was obtained from a human patient who received an intestinal transplant, so some T cells may come from the graft donor. The chain was built from TRBV10-2 and TRBJ2-1, with 7 middle bases fitting TRBD2. Here the sequenced sample was PBMCs, taken 450 to 480 days after intestinal transplant. Here the CDR3 is given as CASSQVGGETYNEQFF. The DNA reads as follows: TGCGCCAGCAGCCAGGTGGGGGGGGAAACCTACAATGAGCAGTTCTTC.